A single sample gave rise to the 15 T cell receptor beta chains below, sequenced in a study of cytomegalovirus exposure and HLA in healthy donors. The table came from immunoSEQ multiplex PCR; TCRdb's copy has only in-frame clones and leaves some out. Counted here are 120,000 or so clones, roughly nine tenths occurring once; the ten biggest clones make up roughly 2%. The sequenced material came from PBMCs. The receptors derive from a woman aged 18-35 years in good health and CMV-seronegative.

With regard to this clone: Other DNA sequences in the same sample also yield this CDR3. The chain combines TRBV4-1 with TRBJ1-1; D possibly corresponds to TRBD1 (6 bases). The CDR3 is 15 residues long. Looked up from germline, CDR1 is MGHRA and CDR2 is YSYEKL. V dropped 1 base and J dropped 1 base, with 10 bases sitting between them. This chain's CDR3 is CASSQVGQKNTEAFF. The CDR3 DNA sequence: TGCGCCAGCAGCCAAGTTGGACAGAAGAACACTGAAGCTTTCTTT.

The genes are TRBV29-1 and TRBJ2-7, with a possible D match to TRBD2 (6 bases). V lost 7 bases and J lost 5, with 21 bases in between. This CDR3 comprises 14 residues. Germline V gene data show CDR1 as SQVTM and CDR2 as ANQGSEA. CDR3 nucleotide sequence: TGCAGCGCGTCCGGGGGAATCAATTCCGACGAGCAGTACTTC. This codes for CSASGGINSDEQYF.

This chain joins TRBV7-9 and TRBJ2-3, with TRBD2 identical over 9 bases. The CDR3 extends over 15 amino acids. Trimming removed 3 bases from V and 4 bases from J; junction bases left unmatched: 5. Looked up from germline, CDR1 is SEHNR and CDR2 is FQNEAQ (reference sequence). CDR3 sequence reads: CASSFSSGTADTQYF. The CDR3 nucleotides read TGTGCCAGCAGCTTCTCTAGCGGGACGGCAGATACGCAGTATTTT.

CDR3 DNA: TGTGCCAGCAGCCCTAGGATGACTAGCGACCTCAATGAGCAGTTCTTC. Its translation: CASSPRMTSDLNEQFF. The chain links TRBV11-3 to TRBJ2-1; 8 positions agree with TRBD2. This CDR3 comprises 16 residues. Trimming at V came to 5 bases and at J to 6 bases, leaving 12 bases not matched to a gene. Germline V lookup: CDR1 SGHNT, CDR2 YENEEA.

The chain combines TRBV5-1 with TRBJ2-5; 7 nucleotides align to TRBD1. Trimming cost V 4 bases and J 2 bases; bases outside gene matches: 5. Germline V gene data show CDR1 as SGHRS and CDR2 as YFSETQ. The CDR3 consists of 14 residues. CDR3 sequence reads: CASSPGTAQETQYF. DNA of the CDR3: TGCGCCAGCAGCCCTGGGACAGCGCAAGAGACCCAGTACTTC.

The V call is TRBV7-9, the J call TRBJ1-4; D is possibly TRBD1 (6 bases). The CDR3 totals 16 residues. Trimming pared 2 bases from V and 7 bases from J, leaving 17 bases between. Germline lookup yields CDR1 SEHNR and CDR2 FQNEAQ (reference sequence). CDR3 DNA sequence: TGTGCCAGCAGCTTAATCCCCGGGGGGCGGGGTGAAAAACTGTTTTTT. This codes for CASSLIPGGRGEKLFF.

This clone was seen only once. The V gene is TRBV7-2, the J gene TRBJ2-3, with unresolved D. The ends were cut back, 4 bases at V and 6 bases at J, with 8 bases in the middle. Germline values: CDR1 SGHTA, CDR2 FQGNSA. CDR3 length: 12 amino acids. The CDR3 sequence is CASSSYRDTQYF. Written as DNA, the CDR3 is TGTGCCAGCAGCTCCTACCGGGATACGCAGTATTTT. The full variable domain, its missing parts supplied by reference TRBV7-2 and TRBJ2-3, is GAGVSQSPSNKVTEKGKDVELRCDPISGHTALYWYRQSLGQGLEFLIYFQGNSAPDKSGLPSDRFSAERTGGSVSTLTIQRTQQEDSAVYLCASSSYRDTQYFGPGTRLTVL.

The V gene is TRBV7-9, the J gene TRBJ2-7, with TRBD2 matching 12 bases. The V and J ends lost 5 bases and 0 bases, in that order; junction bases with no gene match: 8. Germline CDR1 and CDR2: SEHNR and FQNEAQ (reference sequence). The CDR3 is 17 amino acids. The CDR3 loop reads CASSQTSGRSFSYEQYF. In DNA, the CDR3 is TGTGCCAGCAGCCAGACTAGCGGGAGAAGTTTCTCCTACGAGCAGTACTTC.

This chain uses TRBV5-6 with TRBJ1-1; no clear D gene. The CDR3 totals 12 residues. The V gene's germline CDR1 is SGHDT and CDR2 YYEEEE. Trimming pared 2 bases from V and 8 bases from J, leaving 10 bases between. The CDR3, as DNA: TGTGCCAGCAGCTTTCAACTATCGGAAGCTTTCTTT. Its translation is CASSFQLSEAFF. The full variable domain, rest sourced from reference TRBV5-6 and TRBJ1-1, is DAGVTQSPTHLIKTRGQQVTLRCSPKSGHDTVSWYQQALGQGPQFIFQYYEEEERQRGNFPDRFSGHQFPNYSSELNVNALLLGDSALYLCASSFQLSEAFFGQGTRLTVV.

The chain couples TRBV4-2 to TRBJ1-5, with D uncertain. V was shortened by 0 bases and J by 5 bases, with 11 bases between the two germline ends. The length of the CDR3 is 15 residues. The germline CDR1 and CDR2 sequences are LGHNA and YNFKEQ. As DNA, the CDR3 is TGTGCCAGCAGCCAAGATCGCGGGGAGCATCAGCCCCAGCATTTT. Its protein is CASSQDRGEHQPQHF.

The gene calls are TRBV28 and TRBJ1-2; 7 nucleotides agree with TRBD1. The V segment lost 6 bases and the J segment 8 bases; nucleotides outside the gene matches: 15. Germline loops: CDR1 MDHEN, CDR2 SYDVKM. The CDR3 loop spans 15 amino acids. The CDR3 sequence is CASRGSTGFIGGYTF. CDR3 in DNA: TGTGCCAGCAGGGGGTCGACAGGGTTTATCGGGGGCTACACCTTC.

The chain links TRBV11-2 to TRBJ2-7; 9 bases are a match to TRBD2. The V and J ends lost 3 bases and 4 bases, in that order; junction bases with no gene match: 7. This CDR3 spans 15 amino acids. In germline, CDR1 is SGHAT, CDR2 FQNNGV. The chain's CDR3 is CASSFPSGRTYEQYF. CDR3 DNA sequence: TGTGCCAGCAGCTTCCCCAGCGGGAGGACATACGAGCAGTACTTC. Full variable domain (remainder filled in from reference TRBV11-2 and TRBJ2-7): EAGVAQSPRYKIIEKRQSVAFWCNPISGHATLYWYQQILGQGPKLLIQFQNNGVVDDSQLPKDRFSAERLKGVDSTLKIQPAKLEDSAVYLCASSFPSGRTYEQYFGPGTRLTVT.

The V gene is TRBV5-1, the J gene TRBJ2-4; tentatively, D is TRBD2 (5 bases). Trimming removed 4 bases from V and 5 bases from J, with 16 bases in between. The germline CDR1 and CDR2 sequences are SGHRS and YFSETQ. This CDR3 contains 15 residues. The CDR3 sequence is CASSPGSPGQNIQYF. CDR3 DNA sequence: TGCGCCAGCAGCCCGGGATCCCCGGGTCAAAACATTCAGTACTTC.

The table lists this clone with a few counts. The identical CDR3 is also encoded by other nucleotide sequences in the sample. The V call is TRBV29-1, the J call TRBJ2-1, with D maybe TRBD1 (6 bases). The germline V gene has CDR1 SQVTM and CDR2 ANQGSEA. With 1 base removed from V and 4 bases from J, the gap between germline ends came to 8 bases. The CDR3 has 13 amino acids. In nucleotides, the CDR3 is TGCAGCGTTGAAGGGACAGATTACAATGAGCAGTTCTTC. This sequence encodes CSVEGTDYNEQFF.

The V call is TRBV5-6, the J call TRBJ2-7, with D maybe TRBD2 (5 bases). CDR3 length: 14 residues. V shed 2 bases and J shed 2 bases, with 11 bases lying between them. Germline V CDR1 and CDR2: SGHDT, YYEEEE. The CDR3 nucleotides read TGTGCCAGCAGCTTAGCGGCAGACCCCTACGAGCAGTACTTC. Translated: CASSLAADPYEQYF. The whole variable domain, filled in from reference TRBV5-6 and TRBJ2-7, reads DAGVTQSPTHLIKTRGQQVTLRCSPKSGHDTVSWYQQALGQGPQFIFQYYEEEERQRGNFPDRFSGHQFPNYSSELNVNALLLGDSALYLCASSLAADPYEQYFGPGTRLTVT.